These 15 T cell receptor beta chains came from one sample sequenced in a study of blood T cell repertoires in COVID-19. Profiled with immunoSEQ multiplex PCR; TCRdb holds only in-frame clones, not every one. The table shows approximately 30,000 clones, with over 75% occurring only once. Sequencing used peripheral blood. The origin of the receptors is a man between 65 and 85 years old with active COVID-19.

V gene TRBV5-5 combines with J gene TRBJ1-6, with a possible D match to TRBD1 (5 bases). V shed 4 bases and J shed 8 bases, with 13 bases lying between them. The CDR3 spans 14 residues. CDR1 and CDR2 from the germline V gene are SGHKS and YYEKEE (reference sequence). The CDR3 sequence is CASSIGQRDSPLHF. The CDR3, as DNA: TGTGCCAGCAGCATTGGACAACGGGATTCACCCCTCCACTTT.

This clone has only one observation. V gene TRBV5-1 combines with J gene TRBJ2-5; the D gene is possibly TRBD2 (7 bases). The CDR3 has 14 residues. Trimming left V 6 bases short and J 1 base short, with 13 bases between. Germline V lookup: CDR1 SGHRS, CDR2 YFSETQ. The CDR3 loop reads CASTLGGAQETQYF. The CDR3 nucleotides read TGCGCCAGCACCCTGGGGGGGGCCCAAGAGACCCAGTACTTC.

This clone was seen a handful of times. The V call is TRBV9, the J call TRBJ2-3; 9 nucleotides line up with TRBD1. The CDR3 sequence is 17 residues long. Germline V gene lookup returns CDR1 SGDLS and CDR2 YYNGEE. The V gene end was trimmed by 3 bases and the J gene end by 0 bases; junction bases not matched to a gene: 8. CDR3 DNA sequence: TGTGCCAGCAGCGCAAAACGGGGACAGGGTAGCACAGATACGCAGTATTTT. Translating gives CASSAKRGQGSTDTQYF.

J is TRBJ2-3 and V is TRBV11-3; 10 nucleotides line up with TRBD2. With 3 bases clipped from V and 5 bases from J, the junction kept 8 bases outside the gene matches. This CDR3 spans 16 amino acids. The V gene's germline CDR1 is SGHNT and CDR2 YENEEA. The DNA for the CDR3 is TGTGCCAGCAGCTTTGGCAGCGGGGGGGCCGGAGATACGCAGTATTTT. This codes for CASSFGSGGAGDTQYF.

The chain employs TRBV12-3 or TRBV12-4 and TRBJ1-1; 7 bases map to TRBD1. The V gene end was trimmed by 5 bases and the J gene end by 7 bases; junction bases not matched to a gene: 4. The CDR3 totals 12 residues. CDR3 in amino acids: CASSQQGLEAFF. Written as DNA, the CDR3 is TGTGCCAGCAGTCAACAGGGGCTTGAAGCTTTCTTT.

The chain employs TRBV9 and TRBJ2-3; tentative D call: TRBD2 (5 bases). CDR1 and CDR2 from the germline V gene are SGDLS and YYNGEE. Trimming pared 0 bases from V and 6 bases from J, leaving 14 bases between. This CDR3 spans 15 amino acids. The CDR3 loop is CASSVEWTVLDTQYF. In DNA form, the CDR3 reads TGTGCCAGCAGCGTAGAGTGGACTGTGCTGGATACGCAGTATTTT.

The rearrangement joins TRBV12-3 or TRBV12-4 to TRBJ2-3; D is unclear. V was shortened by 4 bases and J by 0 bases, with 5 bases between the two germline ends. This CDR3 region has 13 residues. The CDR3 DNA reads TGTGCCAGCAGTTCCACTAGCACAGATACGCAGTATTTT. It specifies CASSSTSTDTQYF.

The gene calls are TRBV5-6 and TRBJ2-3, with a possible D match to TRBD1 (6 bases). This CDR3 has 13 residues. V was cut by 3 bases and J by 6 bases, with 11 bases left in between. Germline CDR1 and CDR2: SGHDT and YYEEEE. The CDR3, as DNA: TGTGCCAGCAGCTCAGGGGACGCTGATACGCAGTATTTT. This translates into CASSSGDADTQYF. Variable domain in full (rest from reference TRBV5-6 and TRBJ2-3): DAGVTQSPTHLIKTRGQQVTLRCSPKSGHDTVSWYQQALGQGPQFIFQYYEEEERQRGNFPDRFSGHQFPNYSSELNVNALLLGDSALYLCASSSGDADTQYFGPGTRLTVL.

This rearrangement joins TRBV27 to TRBJ1-5; TRBD1 matches at 8 bases. There are 14 residues in the CDR3. The ends lost 9 bases at V and 6 bases at J; junction bases unmatched: 10. Germline-derived CDR1 and CDR2 are MNHEY and SMNVEV (reference sequence). The CDR3 protein is CASRSGGKGQPQHF. The CDR3, as DNA: TGTGCCAGTAGGTCAGGGGGCAAGGGTCAGCCCCAGCATTTT.

This clone was detected a few times. The genes are TRBV19 and TRBJ2-2; D unclear. The CDR3 extends over 14 amino acids. The V end lost 3 bases, the J end lost 4 bases, and 9 bases lay between the germline ends. Germline CDR1 is LNHDA and CDR2 is SQIVND (reference sequence). Here the CDR3 DNA reads TGTGCCAGTAGTATTGAACAGTCCACCGGGGAGCTGTTTTTT. Its protein product is CASSIEQSTGELFF.

The chain uses TRBV4-1 and TRBJ1-2; D ambiguous. This CDR3 contains 13 residues. Germline assignment: CDR1 MGHRA and CDR2 YSYEKL. V was clipped by 1 base and J by 4 bases, with 7 bases between them. CDR3 sequence: CASSQGAPYGYTF. Written as DNA, the CDR3 is TGCGCCAGCAGCCAAGGGGCACCCTATGGCTACACCTTC.

V and J are TRBV2 and TRBJ1-5; D unresolved. There are 15 residues in the CDR3. The germline V gene has CDR1 SNHLY and CDR2 FYNNEI. The V and J ends lost 1 base and 7 bases respectively, with 14 bases between them. The CDR3 loop is CASSEEWAGRQPQHF. The CDR3 bases are TGTGCCAGCAGTGAAGAATGGGCGGGCCGGCAGCCCCAGCATTTT.

There are a few counts of this clone. The V and J genes are TRBV28 and TRBJ1-2; 9 bases are shared with TRBD1. The length of the CDR3 is 15 residues. Germline V CDR1 and CDR2: MDHEN, SYDVKM. V lost 1 base to trimming and J lost 4 bases; unmatched junction nucleotides: 4. The CDR3 DNA sequence: TGTGCCAGCAGTTTATTCGGGACAGGGTTCTATGGCTACACCTTC. Residues: CASSLFGTGFYGYTF.

This chain uses TRBV6-2 or TRBV6-3 with TRBJ1-5, with 7 positions matching TRBD1. V trimming: 6 bases; J trimming: 2 bases; junction bases outside the gene matches: 4. CDR3 length equals 14 residues. Germline V lookup: CDR1 MNHEY, CDR2 SVGEGT. The CDR3 sequence is CASSQGVGNQPQHF. The CDR3 nucleotides are TGTGCCAGCAGCCAGGGGGTTGGCAATCAGCCCCAGCATTTT.

The rearrangement joins TRBV6-1 to TRBJ2-7; maybe TRBD1 (5 bases). CDR1 and CDR2 from the germline V gene are MNHNS and SASEGT. The CDR3 contains 14 residues. V was pared by 0 bases and J by 3 bases, with 9 bases between. DNA of the CDR3: TGTGCCAGCAGTGAAGCCAGGGTAGGCTACGAGCAGTACTTC. Translating gives CASSEARVGYEQYF.